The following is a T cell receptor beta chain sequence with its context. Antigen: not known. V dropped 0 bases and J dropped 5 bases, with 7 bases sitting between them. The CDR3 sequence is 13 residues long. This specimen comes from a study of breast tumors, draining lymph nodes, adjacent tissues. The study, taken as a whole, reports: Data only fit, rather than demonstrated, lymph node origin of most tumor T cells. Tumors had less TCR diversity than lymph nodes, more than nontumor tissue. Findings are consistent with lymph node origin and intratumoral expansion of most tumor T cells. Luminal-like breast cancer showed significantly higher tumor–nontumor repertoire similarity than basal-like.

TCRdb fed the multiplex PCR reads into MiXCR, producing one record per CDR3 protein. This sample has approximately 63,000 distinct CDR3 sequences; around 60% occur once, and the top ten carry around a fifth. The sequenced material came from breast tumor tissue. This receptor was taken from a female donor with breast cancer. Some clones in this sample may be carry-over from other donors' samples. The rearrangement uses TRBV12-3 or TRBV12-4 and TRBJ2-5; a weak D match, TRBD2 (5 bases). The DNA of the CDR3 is TGTGCCAGCAGTTTAGCGGGAGTTGAGACCCAGTACTTC. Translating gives CASSLAGVETQYF.